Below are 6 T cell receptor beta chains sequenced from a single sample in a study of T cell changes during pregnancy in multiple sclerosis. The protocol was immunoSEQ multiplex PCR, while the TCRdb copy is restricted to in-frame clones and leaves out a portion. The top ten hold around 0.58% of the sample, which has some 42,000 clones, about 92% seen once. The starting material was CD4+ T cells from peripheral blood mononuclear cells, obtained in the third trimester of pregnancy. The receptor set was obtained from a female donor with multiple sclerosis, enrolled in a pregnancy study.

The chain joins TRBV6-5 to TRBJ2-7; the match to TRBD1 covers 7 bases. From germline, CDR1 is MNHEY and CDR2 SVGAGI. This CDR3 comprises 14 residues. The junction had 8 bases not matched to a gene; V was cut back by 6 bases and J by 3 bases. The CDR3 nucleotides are TGTGCCAGCAGCAAGGACAGGCCCCTCTACGAGCAGTACTTC. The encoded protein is CASSKDRPLYEQYF.

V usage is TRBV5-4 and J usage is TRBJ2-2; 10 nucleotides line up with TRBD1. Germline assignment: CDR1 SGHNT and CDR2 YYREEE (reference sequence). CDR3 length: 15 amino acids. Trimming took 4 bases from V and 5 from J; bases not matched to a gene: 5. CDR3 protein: CASSPPGQGTGELFF. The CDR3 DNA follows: TGTGCCAGCAGCCCTCCGGGACAGGGGACCGGGGAGCTGTTTTTT.

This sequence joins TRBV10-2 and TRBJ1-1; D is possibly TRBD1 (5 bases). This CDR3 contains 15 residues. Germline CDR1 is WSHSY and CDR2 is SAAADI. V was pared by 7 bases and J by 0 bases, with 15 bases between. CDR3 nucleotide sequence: TGCGCCAGCATGGGGGGTCAGATGTTGAACACTGAAGCTTTCTTT. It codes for CASMGGQMLNTEAFF.

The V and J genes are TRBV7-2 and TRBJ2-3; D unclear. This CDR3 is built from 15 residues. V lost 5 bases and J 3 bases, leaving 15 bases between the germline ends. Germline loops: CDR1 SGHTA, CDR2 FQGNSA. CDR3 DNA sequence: TGTGCCAGCAGCCCCTTGGGCGCTGGGACAGATACGCAGTATTTT. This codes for CASSPLGAGTDTQYF.

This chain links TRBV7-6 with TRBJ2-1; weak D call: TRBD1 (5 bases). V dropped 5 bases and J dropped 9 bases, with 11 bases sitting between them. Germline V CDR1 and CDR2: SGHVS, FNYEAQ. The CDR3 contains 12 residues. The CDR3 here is CASSEGRGEQFF. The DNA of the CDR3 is TGTGCCAGCAGCGAAGGAAGGGGTGAGCAGTTCTTC.

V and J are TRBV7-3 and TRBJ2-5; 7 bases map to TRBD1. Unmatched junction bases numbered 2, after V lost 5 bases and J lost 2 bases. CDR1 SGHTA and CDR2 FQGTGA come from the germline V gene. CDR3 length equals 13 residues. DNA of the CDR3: TGTGCCAGCAGCCTGGACAGGCAAGAGACCCAGTACTTC. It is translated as CASSLDRQETQYF.